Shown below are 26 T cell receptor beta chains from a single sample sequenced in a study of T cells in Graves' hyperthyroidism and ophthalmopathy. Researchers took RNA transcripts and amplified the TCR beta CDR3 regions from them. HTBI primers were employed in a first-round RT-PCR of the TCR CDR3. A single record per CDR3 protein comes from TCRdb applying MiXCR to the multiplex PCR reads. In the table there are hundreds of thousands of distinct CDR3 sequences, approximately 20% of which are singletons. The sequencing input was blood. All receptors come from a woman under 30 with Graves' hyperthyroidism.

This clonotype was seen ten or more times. The CDR3 is CASIGHPQETQYF. The DNA of the CDR3 is TGTGCCAGTATAGGACATCCCCAAGAGACCCAGTACTTC. The V and J genes are TRBV28 and TRBJ2-5; D is possibly TRBD1 (5 bases). The CDR3 length is 13 residues. Germline V gene lookup returns CDR1 MDHEN and CDR2 SYDVKM. V was clipped by 9 bases and J by 1 base, with 12 bases between them.

DNA for the CDR3: TGTGCCAGCAGCCCGGGGACAGTCTCATCGAACACCGGGGAGCTGTTTTTT. Its protein is CASSPGTVSSNTGELFF. V and J are TRBV3-1 and TRBJ2-2; 7 nucleotides align to TRBD1. V lost 4 bases and J lost 0; bases outside the gene matches: 8. Germline V gene sequence: CDR1 LGHDT, CDR2 YNNKEL (reference sequence). The CDR3 length is 17 residues.

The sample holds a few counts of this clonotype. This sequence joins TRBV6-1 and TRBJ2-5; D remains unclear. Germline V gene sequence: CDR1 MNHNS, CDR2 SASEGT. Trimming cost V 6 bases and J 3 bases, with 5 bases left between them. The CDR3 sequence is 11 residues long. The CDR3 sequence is CASRVKETQYF. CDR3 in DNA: TGTGCCAGCAGAGTCAAAGAGACCCAGTACTTC.

The CDR3 nucleotides are TGTGCCAGCAGCTTAGAGTTTCGGGGGGCCGGGGAGCTGTTTTTT. Translation gives CASSLEFRGAGELFF. The chain links TRBV11-2 to TRBJ2-2; 7 nucleotides match TRBD2. V dropped 0 bases and J dropped 6; count of bases not matched to a gene: 4. CDR1 SGHAT and CDR2 FQNNGV come from the germline V gene. The CDR3 is 15 residues long.

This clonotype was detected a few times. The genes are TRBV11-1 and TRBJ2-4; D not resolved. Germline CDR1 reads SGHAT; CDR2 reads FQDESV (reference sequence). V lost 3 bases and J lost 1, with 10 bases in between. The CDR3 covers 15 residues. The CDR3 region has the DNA TGTGCCAGCAGCTTCCCCGCCGGCGCCAAAAACATTCAGTACTTC. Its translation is CASSFPAGAKNIQYF. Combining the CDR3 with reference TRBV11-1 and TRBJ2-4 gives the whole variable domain EAEVAQSPRYKITEKSQAVAFWCDPISGHATLYWYRQILGQGPELLVQFQDESVVDDSQLPKDRFSAERLKGVDSTLKIQPAELGDSAMYLCASSFPAGAKNIQYFGAGTRLSVL.

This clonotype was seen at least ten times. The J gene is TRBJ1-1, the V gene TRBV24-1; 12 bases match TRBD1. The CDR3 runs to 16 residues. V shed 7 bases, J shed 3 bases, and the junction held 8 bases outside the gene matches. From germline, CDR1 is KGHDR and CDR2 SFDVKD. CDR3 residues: CATRGQGAGEDTEAFF. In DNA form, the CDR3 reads TGTGCCACCAGGGGACAGGGGGCCGGAGAGGACACTGAAGCTTTCTTT.

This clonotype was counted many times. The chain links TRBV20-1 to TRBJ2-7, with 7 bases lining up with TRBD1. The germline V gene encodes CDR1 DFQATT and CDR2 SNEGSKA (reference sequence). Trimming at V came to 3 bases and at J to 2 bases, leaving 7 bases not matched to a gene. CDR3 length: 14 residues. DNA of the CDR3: TGCAGTGCTAGTGGGCCAGGGGGTACCTACGAGCAGTACTTC. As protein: CSASGPGGTYEQYF.

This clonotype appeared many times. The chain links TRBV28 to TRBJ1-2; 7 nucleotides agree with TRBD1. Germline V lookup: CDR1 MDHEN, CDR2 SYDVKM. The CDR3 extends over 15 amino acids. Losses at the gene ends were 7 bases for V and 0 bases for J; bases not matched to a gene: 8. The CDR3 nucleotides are TGTGCCAGCACCACGGACAGGACGACTAACTATGGCTACACCTTC. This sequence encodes CASTTDRTTNYGYTF.

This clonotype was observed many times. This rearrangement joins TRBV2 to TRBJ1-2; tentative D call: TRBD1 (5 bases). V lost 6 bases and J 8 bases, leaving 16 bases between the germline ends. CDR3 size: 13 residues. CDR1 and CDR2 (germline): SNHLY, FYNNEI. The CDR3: CASRRGRDIGYTF. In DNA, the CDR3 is TGTGCCAGCAGGAGGGGCAGGGATATCGGCTACACCTTC.

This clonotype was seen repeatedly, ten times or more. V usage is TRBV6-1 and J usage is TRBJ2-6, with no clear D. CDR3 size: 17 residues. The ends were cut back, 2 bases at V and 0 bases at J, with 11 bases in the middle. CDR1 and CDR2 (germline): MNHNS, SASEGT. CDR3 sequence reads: CASSERPTFSGANVLTF. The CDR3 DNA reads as TGTGCCAGCAGTGAAAGGCCGACCTTCTCTGGGGCCAACGTCCTGACTTTC.

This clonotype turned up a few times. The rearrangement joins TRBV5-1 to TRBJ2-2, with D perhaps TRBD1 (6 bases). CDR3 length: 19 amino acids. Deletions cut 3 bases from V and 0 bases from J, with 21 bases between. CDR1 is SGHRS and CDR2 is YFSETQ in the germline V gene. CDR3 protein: CASSSTGIKGYANTGELFF. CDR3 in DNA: TGCGCCAGCAGCTCCACAGGGATTAAAGGATACGCGAACACCGGGGAGCTGTTTTTT.

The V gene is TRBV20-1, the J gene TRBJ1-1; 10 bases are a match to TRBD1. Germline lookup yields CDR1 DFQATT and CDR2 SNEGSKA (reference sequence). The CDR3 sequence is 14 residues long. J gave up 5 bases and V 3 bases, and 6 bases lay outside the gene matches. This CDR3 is CSARMTGGGTEAFF. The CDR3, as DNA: TGCAGTGCTAGGATGACAGGGGGCGGGACTGAAGCTTTCTTT.

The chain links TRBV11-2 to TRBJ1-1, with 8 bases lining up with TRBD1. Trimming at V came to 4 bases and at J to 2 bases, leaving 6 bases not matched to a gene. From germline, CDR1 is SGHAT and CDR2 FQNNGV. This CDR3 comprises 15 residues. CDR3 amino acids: CASSWAGTGNTEAFF. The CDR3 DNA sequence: TGTGCCAGCAGCTGGGCCGGGACAGGAAACACTGAAGCTTTCTTT.

The CDR3 DNA is TGTGCCAGCAGTTCGGGACAGGCCTTGTACGAGCAGTACTTC. Amino acid sequence: CASSSGQALYEQYF. This chain connects TRBV27 to TRBJ2-7, with TRBD1 matching 8 bases. Germline V CDR1 and CDR2: MNHEY, SMNVEV (reference sequence). The CDR3 extends over 14 amino acids. The junction had 6 bases not matched to a gene; V was cut back by 4 bases and J by 4 bases.

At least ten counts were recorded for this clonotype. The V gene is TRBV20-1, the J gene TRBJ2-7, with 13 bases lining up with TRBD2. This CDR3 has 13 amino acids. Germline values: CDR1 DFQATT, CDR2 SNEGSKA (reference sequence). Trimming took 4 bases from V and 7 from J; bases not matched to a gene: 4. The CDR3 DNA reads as TGCAGTGCTATGGGACTAGCGGGGTTGGAGCAGTACTTC. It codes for CSAMGLAGLEQYF.

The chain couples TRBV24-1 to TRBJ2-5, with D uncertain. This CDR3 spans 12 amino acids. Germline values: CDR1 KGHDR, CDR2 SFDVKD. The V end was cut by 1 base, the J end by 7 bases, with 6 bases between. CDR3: CATSDFGGTQYF. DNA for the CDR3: TGTGCCACCAGTGATTTTGGTGGGACCCAGTACTTC.

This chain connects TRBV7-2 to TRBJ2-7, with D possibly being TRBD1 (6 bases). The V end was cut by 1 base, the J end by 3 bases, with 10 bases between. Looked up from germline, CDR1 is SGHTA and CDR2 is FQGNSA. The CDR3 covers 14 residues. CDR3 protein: CASSLDRAGYEQYF. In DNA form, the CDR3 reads TGTGCCAGCAGCTTAGACAGGGCGGGCTACGAGCAGTACTTC.

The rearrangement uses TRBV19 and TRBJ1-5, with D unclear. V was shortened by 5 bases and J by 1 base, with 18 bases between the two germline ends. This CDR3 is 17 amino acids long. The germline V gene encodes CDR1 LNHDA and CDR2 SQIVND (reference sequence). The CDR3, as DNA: TGTGCCAGTAGTTGGGTTCTCGGACTGGAGAGCAATCAGCCCCAGCATTTT. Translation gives CASSWVLGLESNQPQHF.

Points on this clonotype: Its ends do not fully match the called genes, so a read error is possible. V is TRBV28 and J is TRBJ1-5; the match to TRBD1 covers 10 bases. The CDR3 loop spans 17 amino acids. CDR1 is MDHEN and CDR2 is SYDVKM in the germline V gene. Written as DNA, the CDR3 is TGTGCCAGCAGCCTGACAGGGGGCTCCTGTAGCTATCAGCCTCAGCATTTT. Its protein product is CASSLTGGSCSYQPQHF.

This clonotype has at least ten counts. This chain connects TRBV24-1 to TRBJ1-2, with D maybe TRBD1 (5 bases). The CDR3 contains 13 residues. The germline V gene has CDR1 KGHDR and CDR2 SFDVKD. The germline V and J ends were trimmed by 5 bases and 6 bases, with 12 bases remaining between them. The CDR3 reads CATSGQGVHGYTF. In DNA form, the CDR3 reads TGTGCCACCAGTGGGCAGGGAGTGCATGGCTACACCTTC.

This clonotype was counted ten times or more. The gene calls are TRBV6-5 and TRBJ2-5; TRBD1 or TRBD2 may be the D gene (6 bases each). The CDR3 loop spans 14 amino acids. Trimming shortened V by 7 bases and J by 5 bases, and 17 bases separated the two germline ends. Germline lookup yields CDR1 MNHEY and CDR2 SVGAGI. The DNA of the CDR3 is TGTGCCAGCACCTTGGGGGGCGGTGAGGAGACCCAGTACTTC. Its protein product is CASTLGGGEETQYF.

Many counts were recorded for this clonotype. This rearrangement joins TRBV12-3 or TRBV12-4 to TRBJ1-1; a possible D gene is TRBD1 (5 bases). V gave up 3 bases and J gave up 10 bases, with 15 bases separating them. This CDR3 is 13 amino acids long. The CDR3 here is CASSLVGGQGAFF. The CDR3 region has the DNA TGTGCCAGCAGTTTGGTGGGGGGTCAAGGAGCTTTCTTT.

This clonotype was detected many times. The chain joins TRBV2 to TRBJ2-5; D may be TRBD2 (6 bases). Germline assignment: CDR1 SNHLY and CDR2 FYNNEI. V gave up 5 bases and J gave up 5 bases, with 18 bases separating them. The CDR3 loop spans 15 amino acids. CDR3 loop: CASSYRVSRGETQYF. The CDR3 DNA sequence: TGTGCCAGCAGTTACCGGGTCTCCCGGGGGGAGACCCAGTACTTC.

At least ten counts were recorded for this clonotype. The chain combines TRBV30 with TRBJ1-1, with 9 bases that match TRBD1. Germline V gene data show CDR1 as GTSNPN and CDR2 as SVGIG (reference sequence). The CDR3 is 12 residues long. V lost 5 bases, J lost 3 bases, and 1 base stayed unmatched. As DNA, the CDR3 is TGTGCCTGGGACAGGGGGGACACTGAAGCTTTCTTT. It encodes CAWDRGDTEAFF.

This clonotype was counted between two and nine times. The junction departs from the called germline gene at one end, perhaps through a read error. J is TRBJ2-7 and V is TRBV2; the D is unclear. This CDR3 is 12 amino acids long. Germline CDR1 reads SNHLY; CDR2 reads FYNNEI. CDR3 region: CASSLQIYDQYF. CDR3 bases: TGTGCCAGCAGTCTACAAATCTACGATCAGTACTTC.

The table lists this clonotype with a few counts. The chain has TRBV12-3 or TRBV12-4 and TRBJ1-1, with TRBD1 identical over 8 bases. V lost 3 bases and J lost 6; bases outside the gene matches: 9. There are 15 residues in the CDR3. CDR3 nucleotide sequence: TGTGCCAGCAGTTTGGACAGGGTGTGGATGTCTGAAGCTTTCTTT. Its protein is CASSLDRVWMSEAFF.